This T cell receptor (beta chain) appears in the sequencing data of a study of OX40 agonist ivuxolimab in advanced cancers. Study summary: Every 2 weeks, patients received ivuxolimab intravenously, dosed at 0.01 to 10 mg/kg. Regarding the study as a whole: Mean expanded clone counts were higher in CD8+ than CD4+ T cells.

Produced via immunoSEQ multiplex PCR; TCRdb's table is partial and in-frame only. The table has approximately 53,000 clones, just under 95% seen once; the top ten hold about 25%. The germline V gene has CDR1 SGHNT and CDR2 YENEEA. There are 14 residues in the CDR3. Trimming pared 0 bases from V and 3 bases from J, leaving 6 bases between. Remarks on this clone: The antigen remains undetermined.

V gene TRBV11-3 combines with J gene TRBJ2-1, with D possibly matching TRBD2 (6 bases). Specimen: CD4+ or CD8+ T cells sorted from blood, collected in a trial of the OX40 agonist ivuxolimab. The clonotype comes from an adult with an advanced solid tumor such as melanoma, head and neck, liver or kidney cancer. Here the CDR3 DNA reads TGTGCCAGCAGCTTAGAGGGGGGCTACAATGAGCAGTTCTTC. Translated: CASSLEGGYNEQFF.